The sequence of this TCR beta chain was determined in a study of cytomegalovirus exposure and HLA in healthy donors. The V gene's germline CDR1 is SQVTM and CDR2 ANQGSEA. The V gene end was trimmed by 6 bases and the J gene end by 2 bases; junction bases not matched to a gene: 6. This CDR3 region has 14 residues. General study findings and limits: The study reported that TCR beta sequences accurately predicted HLA-A and HLA-B alleles in most subjects. In a later analysis, donors in an Asian-associated ancestry cluster reportedly had fewer N-insertions in productive TCRs than the cohort mean.

The PCR contained 60 Vbeta and 13 Jbeta primers. Sequenced by immunoSEQ multiplex PCR; TCRdb stores in-frame clones only, minus some. This sample yields 84,000 or so clones, of which 65% to 85% are seen a single time; 2% to 3% belongs to the top ten. This clone was detected only once. Its antigen is as yet unknown. The genes are TRBV29-1 and TRBJ1-4, with TRBD1 matching over 7 bases. This receptor was identified in a woman aged 45-60 years in good health and CMV-seronegative. Sequencing used PBMCs. CDR3 nucleotide sequence: TGCAGCGTGCAGACAGGGACCACTAATGAAAAACTGTTTTTT. This translates into CSVQTGTTNEKLFF.